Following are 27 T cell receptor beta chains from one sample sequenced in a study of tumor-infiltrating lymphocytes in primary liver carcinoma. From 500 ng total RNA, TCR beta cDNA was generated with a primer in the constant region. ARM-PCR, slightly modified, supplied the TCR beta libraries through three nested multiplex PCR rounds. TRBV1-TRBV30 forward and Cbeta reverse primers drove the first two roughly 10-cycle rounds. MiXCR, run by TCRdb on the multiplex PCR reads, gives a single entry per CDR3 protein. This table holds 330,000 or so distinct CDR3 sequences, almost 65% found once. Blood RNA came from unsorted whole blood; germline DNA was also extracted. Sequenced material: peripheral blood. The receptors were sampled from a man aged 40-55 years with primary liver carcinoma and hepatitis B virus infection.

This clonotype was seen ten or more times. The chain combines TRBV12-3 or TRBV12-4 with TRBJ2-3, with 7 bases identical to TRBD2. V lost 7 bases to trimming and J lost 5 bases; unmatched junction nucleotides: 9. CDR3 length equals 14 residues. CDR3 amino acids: CASNQREGQDTQYF. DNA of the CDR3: TGTGCCAGCAATCAAAGGGAGGGCCAAGATACGCAGTATTTT.

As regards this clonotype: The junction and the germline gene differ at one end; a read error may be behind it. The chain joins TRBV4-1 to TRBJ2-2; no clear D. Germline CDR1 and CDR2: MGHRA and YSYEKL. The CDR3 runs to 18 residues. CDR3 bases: TGCGCCGGCAGCCATTTCGCCGGCGGTAGTGGGAACACCGGGGAGCTGTTTTTT. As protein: CAGSHFAGGSGNTGELFF.

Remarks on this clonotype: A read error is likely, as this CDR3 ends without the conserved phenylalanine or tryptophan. The CDR3 reads CASIGSAQETQYL. The CDR3 coding sequence is TGTGCCAGCATTGGCAGCGCCCAAGAGACCCAGTACCTC. This chain uses TRBV11-2 with TRBJ2-5; D uncertain. Trimming took 7 bases from V and 1 from J, leaving 10 bases between them. CDR1 and CDR2 from the germline V gene are SGHAT and FQNNGV. The CDR3 is made up of 13 amino acids.

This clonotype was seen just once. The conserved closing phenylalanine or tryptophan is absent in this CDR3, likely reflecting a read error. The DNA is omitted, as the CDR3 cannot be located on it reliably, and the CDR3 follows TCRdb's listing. CDR3 region: CASSSGTRAFL. The J gene is TRBJ2-1, the V gene TRBV28; the DNA was not used to check the table's D call, TRBD2. The CDR3 sequence runs 11 residues, both termini included. Germline V gene sequence: CDR1 MDHEN, CDR2 SYDVKM.

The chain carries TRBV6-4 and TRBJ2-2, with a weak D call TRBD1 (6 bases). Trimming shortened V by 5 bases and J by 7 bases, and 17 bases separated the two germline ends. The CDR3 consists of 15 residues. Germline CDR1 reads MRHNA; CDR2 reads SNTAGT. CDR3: CASSPDRRDIGELFF. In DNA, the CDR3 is TGTGCCAGCAGTCCGGACAGACGGGACATCGGGGAGCTGTTTTTT.

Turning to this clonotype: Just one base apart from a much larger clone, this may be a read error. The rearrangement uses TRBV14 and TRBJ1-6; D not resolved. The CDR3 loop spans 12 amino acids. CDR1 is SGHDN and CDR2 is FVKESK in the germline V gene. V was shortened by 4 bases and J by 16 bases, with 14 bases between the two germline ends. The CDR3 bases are TGTGCCAGCAGCCGACATGACATAGTTCTCCACTTT. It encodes CASSRHDIVLHF.

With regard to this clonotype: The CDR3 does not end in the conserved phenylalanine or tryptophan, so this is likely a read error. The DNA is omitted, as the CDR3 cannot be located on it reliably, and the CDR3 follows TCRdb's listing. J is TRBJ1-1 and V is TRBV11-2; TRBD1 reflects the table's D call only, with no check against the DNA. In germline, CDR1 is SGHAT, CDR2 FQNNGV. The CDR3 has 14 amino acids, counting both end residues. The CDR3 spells CASSLSGGNTEASS.

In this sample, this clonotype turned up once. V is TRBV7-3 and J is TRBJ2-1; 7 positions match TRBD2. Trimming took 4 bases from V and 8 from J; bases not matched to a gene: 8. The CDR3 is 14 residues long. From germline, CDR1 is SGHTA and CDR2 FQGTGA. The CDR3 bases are TGTGCCAGCAGCTCGGGCCCAGCGGGACATGAGCAGTTCTTC. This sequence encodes CASSSGPAGHEQFF.

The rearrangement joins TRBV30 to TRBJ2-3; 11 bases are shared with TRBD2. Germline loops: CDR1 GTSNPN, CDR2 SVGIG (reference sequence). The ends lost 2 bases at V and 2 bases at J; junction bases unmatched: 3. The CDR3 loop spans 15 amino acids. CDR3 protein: CAWSRLAGNTDTQYF. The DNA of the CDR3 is TGTGCCTGGAGTCGACTAGCGGGAAACACAGATACGCAGTATTTT.

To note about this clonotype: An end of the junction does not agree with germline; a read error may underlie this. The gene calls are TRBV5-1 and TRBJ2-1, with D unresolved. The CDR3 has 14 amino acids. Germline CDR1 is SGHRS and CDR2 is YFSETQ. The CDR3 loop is CASGLRANYNEQFF. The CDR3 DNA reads TGCGCCAGCGGCTTACGAGCGAACTACAATGAGCAGTTCTTC.

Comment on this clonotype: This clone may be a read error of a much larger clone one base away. The DNA of the CDR3 is TGTGTCAGCAGCAATCTTGGGACAACACGCACAGATACGCAGTATTTT. This translates into CVSSNLGTTRTDTQYF. V gene TRBV5-5 combines with J gene TRBJ2-3, with D tentatively TRBD1 (6 bases). CDR3 length: 16 amino acids. CDR1 SGHKS and CDR2 YYEKEE come from the germline V gene (reference sequence).

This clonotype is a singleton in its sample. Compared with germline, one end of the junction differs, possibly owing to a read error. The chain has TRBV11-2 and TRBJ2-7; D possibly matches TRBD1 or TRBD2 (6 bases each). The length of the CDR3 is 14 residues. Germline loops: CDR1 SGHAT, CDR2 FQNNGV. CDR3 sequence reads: CTSSQGTGAVQQYF. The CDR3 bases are TGTACCAGCAGCCAGGGGACGGGAGCGGTCCAGCAGTACTTC. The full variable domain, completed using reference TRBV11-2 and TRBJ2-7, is EAGVAQSPRYKIIEKRQSVAFWCNPISGHATLYWYQQILGQGPKLLIQFQNNGVVDDSQLPKDRFSAERLKGVDSTLKIQPAKLEDSAVYLCTSSQGTGAVQQYFGPGTRLTVT.

CDR3 region: CASSSRMDTQYF. In DNA, the CDR3 is TGTGCCAGCAGTTCCCGGATGGATACGCAGTATTTT. The chain combines TRBV28 with TRBJ2-3; D gene uncertain. Germline values: CDR1 MDHEN, CDR2 SYDVKM. The CDR3 loop spans 12 amino acids. With 4 bases removed from V and 6 bases from J, the gap between germline ends came to 8 bases.

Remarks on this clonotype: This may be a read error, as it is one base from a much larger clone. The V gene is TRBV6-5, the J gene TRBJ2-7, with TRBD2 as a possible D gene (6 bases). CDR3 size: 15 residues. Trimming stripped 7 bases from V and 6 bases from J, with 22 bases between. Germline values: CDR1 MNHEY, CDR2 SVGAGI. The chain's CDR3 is CASTPPGEAKCEQYF. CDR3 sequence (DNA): TGTGCCAGCACTCCCCCGGGGGAGGCTAAATGCGAGCAGTACTTC.

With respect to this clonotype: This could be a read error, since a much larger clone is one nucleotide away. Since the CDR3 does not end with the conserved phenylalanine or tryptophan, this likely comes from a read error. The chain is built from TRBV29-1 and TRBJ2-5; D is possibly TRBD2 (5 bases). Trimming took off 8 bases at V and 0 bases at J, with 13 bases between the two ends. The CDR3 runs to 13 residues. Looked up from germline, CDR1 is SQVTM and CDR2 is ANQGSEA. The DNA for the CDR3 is TGCAGCAGCACCGGGGTCTACCAAGAGACCCAGTACTAC. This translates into CSSTGVYQETQYY.

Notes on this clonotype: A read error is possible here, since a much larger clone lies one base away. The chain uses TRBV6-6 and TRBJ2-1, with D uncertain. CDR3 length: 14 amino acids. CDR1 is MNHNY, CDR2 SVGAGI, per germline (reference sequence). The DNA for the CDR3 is TGTACCACCCTACCTAGAGACTCCTACAATGAGCAGTTCTTC. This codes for CTTLPRDSYNEQFF.

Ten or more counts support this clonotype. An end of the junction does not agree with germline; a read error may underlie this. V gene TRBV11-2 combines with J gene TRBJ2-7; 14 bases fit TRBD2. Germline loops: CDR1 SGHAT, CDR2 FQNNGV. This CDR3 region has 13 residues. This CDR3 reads CASSFPGLAGVDF. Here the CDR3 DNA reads TGTGCCAGCAGCTTCCCGGGACTAGCGGGAGTTGATTTC.

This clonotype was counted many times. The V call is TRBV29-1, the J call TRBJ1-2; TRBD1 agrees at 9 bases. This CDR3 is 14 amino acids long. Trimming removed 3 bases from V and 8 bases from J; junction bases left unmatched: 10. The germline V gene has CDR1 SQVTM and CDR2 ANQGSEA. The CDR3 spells CSVDWTGAGEGYTF. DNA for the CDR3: TGCAGCGTTGATTGGACAGGGGCGGGTGAGGGCTACACCTTC.

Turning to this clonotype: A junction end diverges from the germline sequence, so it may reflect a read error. The CDR3 spells CSFDVNPRTGEQYF. CDR3 coding DNA: TGCAGCTTTGATGTCAACCCCCGGACAGGCGAGCAGTACTTC. This chain joins TRBV29-1 and TRBJ2-7, with TRBD1 identical over 7 bases. The CDR3 totals 14 residues. Germline CDR1 is SQVTM and CDR2 is ANQGSEA.

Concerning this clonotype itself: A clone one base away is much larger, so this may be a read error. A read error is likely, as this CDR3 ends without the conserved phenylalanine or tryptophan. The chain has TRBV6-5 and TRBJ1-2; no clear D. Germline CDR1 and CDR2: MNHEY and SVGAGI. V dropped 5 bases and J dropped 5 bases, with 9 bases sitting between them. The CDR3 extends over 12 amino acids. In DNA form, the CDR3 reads TGTGCCAGCAGTAGCGGGGAATATGGCTACACCCTC. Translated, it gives CASSSGEYGYTL.

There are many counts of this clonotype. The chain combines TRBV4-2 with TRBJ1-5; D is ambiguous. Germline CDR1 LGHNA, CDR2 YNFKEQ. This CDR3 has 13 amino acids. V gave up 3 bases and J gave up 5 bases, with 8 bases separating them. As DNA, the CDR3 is TGTGCCAGCAGCCAGGGATTTTATCAGCCCCAGCATTTT. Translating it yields CASSQGFYQPQHF.

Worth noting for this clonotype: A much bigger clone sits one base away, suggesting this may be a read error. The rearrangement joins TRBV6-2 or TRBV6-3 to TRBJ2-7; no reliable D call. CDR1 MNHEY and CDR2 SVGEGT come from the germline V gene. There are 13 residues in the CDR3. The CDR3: CASNYSTRREQYF. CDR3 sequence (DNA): TGTGCCAGCAATTACTCGACCAGGCGCGAGCAGTACTTC.

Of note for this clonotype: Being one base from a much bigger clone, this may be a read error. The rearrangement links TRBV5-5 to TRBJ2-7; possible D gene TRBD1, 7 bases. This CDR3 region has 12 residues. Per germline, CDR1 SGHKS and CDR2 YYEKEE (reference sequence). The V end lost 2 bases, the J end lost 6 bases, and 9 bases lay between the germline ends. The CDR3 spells CASSFQGGEQYF. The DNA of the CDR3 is TGTGCCAGCAGCTTTCAGGGGGGCGAGCAGTACTTC.

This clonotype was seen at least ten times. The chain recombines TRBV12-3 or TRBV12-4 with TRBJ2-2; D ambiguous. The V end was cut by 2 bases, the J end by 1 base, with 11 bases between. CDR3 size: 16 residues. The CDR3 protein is CASSLKGTVNTGELFF. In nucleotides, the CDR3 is TGTGCCAGCAGTTTAAAGGGAACCGTGAACACCGGGGAGCTGTTTTTT.

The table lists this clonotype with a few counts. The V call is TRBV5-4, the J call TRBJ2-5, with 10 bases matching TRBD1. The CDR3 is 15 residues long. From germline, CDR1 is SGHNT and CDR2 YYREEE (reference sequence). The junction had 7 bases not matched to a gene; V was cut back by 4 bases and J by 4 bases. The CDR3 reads CASSPPGDRGETQYF. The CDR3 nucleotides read TGTGCCAGCAGCCCCCCGGGGGACAGGGGAGAGACCCAGTACTTC.

The CDR3: CASSREGETQYF. In nucleotides, the CDR3 is TGTGCCAGCAGCCGGGAAGGAGAGACCCAGTACTTC. The chain links TRBV11-2 to TRBJ2-5, with D tentatively TRBD2 (5 bases). The germline V gene encodes CDR1 SGHAT and CDR2 FQNNGV. Trimming stripped 5 bases from V and 4 bases from J, with 8 bases between. The CDR3 is 12 amino acids.

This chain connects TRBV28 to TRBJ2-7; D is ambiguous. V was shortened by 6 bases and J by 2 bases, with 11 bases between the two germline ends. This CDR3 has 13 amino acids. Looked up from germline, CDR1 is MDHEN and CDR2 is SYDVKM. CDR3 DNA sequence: TGTGCCAGCAGACCCCTAGGGCCCTACGAGCAGTACTTC. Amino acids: CASRPLGPYEQYF.